These T cell receptor beta chains were read from a single sample in a study of blood T cell repertoires in COVID-19. Using immunoSEQ multiplex PCR, the repertoire was profiled, and TCRdb retains in-frame clones only, with some absent. The profile shows about 270,000 clones, approximately 90% of them singletons. Sequences were obtained from peripheral blood. Receptors were obtained from a man in his sixties who had recovered from COVID-19. CDR3s include the opening cysteine and the closing phenylalanine or tryptophan. Fields, in order: D gene, J gene, clone size, V gene, CDR3 protein, CDR3 DNA. The D gene is left open where the match is weak. The size of a clone is reported for some rows only, either as once, few or many, or as a class for expanded clones.

d_call: .
j_call: TRBJ1-2
clone_size: few
v_call: TRBV5-1
cdr3_aa: CASSPEGGDGGYTF
cdr3_nt: TGCGCCAGCAGCCCGGAAGGAGGGGATGGTGGCTACACCTTC

d_call: TRBD1
j_call: TRBJ1-4
clone_size: .
v_call: TRBV29-1
cdr3_aa: CSASGTGYEKLFF
cdr3_nt: TGCAGCGCCTCCGGGACAGGGTATGAAAAACTGTTTTTT

d_call: .
j_call: TRBJ2-3
clone_size: .
v_call: TRBV18
cdr3_aa: CASSQTGTDTQYF
cdr3_nt: TGTGCCAGCTCACAGACAGGCACAGATACGCAGTATTTT

d_call: .
j_call: TRBJ1-3
clone_size: .
v_call: TRBV25-1
cdr3_aa: CASSGTELSGNTIYF
cdr3_nt: TGTGCCAGCAGTGGGACAGAACTCTCTGGAAACACCATATATTTT

d_call: .
j_call: TRBJ1-2
clone_size: .
v_call: TRBV21-1
cdr3_aa: CASSNDREVYGYTF
cdr3_nt: TGTGCCAGCAGCAACGATAGGGAGGTCTATGGCTACACCTTC

d_call: TRBD2
j_call: TRBJ2-1
clone_size: .
v_call: TRBV7-2
cdr3_aa: CASSLSGGGAYNEQFF
cdr3_nt: TGTGCCAGCAGCTTGTCGGGCGGGGGGGCCTACAATGAGCAGTTCTTC

d_call: TRBD1
j_call: TRBJ1-5
clone_size: .
v_call: TRBV27
cdr3_aa: CASSLGTGGWYQPQHF
cdr3_nt: TGTGCCAGCAGTCTAGGGACAGGGGGTTGGTATCAGCCCCAGCATTTT

d_call: TRBD1
j_call: TRBJ1-1
clone_size: .
v_call: TRBV5-6
cdr3_aa: CASSWGQGITEAFF
cdr3_nt: TGTGCCAGCAGCTGGGGACAGGGGATAACTGAAGCTTTCTTT

d_call: TRBD1
j_call: TRBJ2-7
clone_size: .
v_call: TRBV6-4
cdr3_aa: CASSDFGTGSSYEQYF
cdr3_nt: TGTGCCAGCAGTGATTTCGGGACAGGGAGCTCCTACGAGCAGTACTTC

d_call: .
j_call: TRBJ2-3
clone_size: .
v_call: TRBV7-6
cdr3_aa: CASSLGGPDTDTQYF
cdr3_nt: TGTGCCAGCAGCTTAGGAGGGCCCGACACAGATACGCAGTATTTT

d_call: TRBD1
j_call: TRBJ2-1
clone_size: .
v_call: TRBV2
cdr3_aa: CASRRQGINEQFF
cdr3_nt: TGTGCCAGCCGCAGACAGGGGATCAATGAGCAGTTCTTC

d_call: TRBD1
j_call: TRBJ2-7
clone_size: .
v_call: TRBV6-2/TRBV6-3
cdr3_aa: CASSYVVGQAWFEQYF
cdr3_nt: TGTGCCAGCAGTTACGTAGTGGGACAGGCATGGTTCGAGCAGTACTTC

d_call: .
j_call: TRBJ1-1
clone_size: .
v_call: TRBV7-8
cdr3_aa: CASSFGGNTEAFF
cdr3_nt: TGTGCCAGCAGCTTCGGGGGGAACACTGAAGCTTTCTTT

d_call: TRBD1
j_call: TRBJ2-5
clone_size: .
v_call: TRBV18
cdr3_aa: CASSPPTGGGETQYF
cdr3_nt: TGTGCCAGCTCACCTCCAACAGGGGGCGGCGAGACCCAGTACTTC

d_call: .
j_call: TRBJ1-1
clone_size: .
v_call: TRBV9
cdr3_aa: CASSVATWGGTEAFF
cdr3_nt: TGTGCCAGCAGCGTAGCTACGTGGGGGGGCACTGAAGCTTTCTTT

d_call: TRBD2
j_call: TRBJ2-7
clone_size: .
v_call: TRBV29-1
cdr3_aa: CSVDFGLAGGAHEQYF
cdr3_nt: TGCAGCGTTGATTTTGGACTAGCGGGGGGGGCCCACGAGCAGTACTTC

d_call: .
j_call: TRBJ1-3
clone_size: .
v_call: TRBV6-1
cdr3_aa: CASSVHRDTTGNTIYF
cdr3_nt: TGTGCCAGCAGTGTACACCGGGACACAACTGGAAACACCATATATTTT

d_call: .
j_call: TRBJ2-7
clone_size: .
v_call: TRBV5-1
cdr3_aa: CASSLERGNSEQYF
cdr3_nt: TGCGCCAGCAGCTTGGAACGGGGGAACAGCGAGCAGTACTTC

d_call: .
j_call: TRBJ1-5
clone_size: .
v_call: TRBV27
cdr3_aa: CASSFQGRGQPQHF
cdr3_nt: TGTGCCAGCAGTTTTCAGGGTAGGGGTCAGCCCCAGCATTTT

d_call: .
j_call: TRBJ2-2
clone_size: .
v_call: TRBV7-6
cdr3_aa: CASSPLKETNTGELFF
cdr3_nt: TGTGCCAGCAGCCCCCTTAAGGAGACGAACACCGGGGAGCTGTTTTTT

d_call: TRBD1
j_call: TRBJ1-5
clone_size: .
v_call: TRBV11-2
cdr3_aa: CASSLREGQGSNQPQHF
cdr3_nt: TGTGCCAGCAGCTTAAGAGAGGGACAGGGGAGCAATCAGCCCCAGCATTTT

d_call: TRBD1
j_call: TRBJ2-7
clone_size: .
v_call: TRBV9
cdr3_aa: CASSVAQGVYEQYF
cdr3_nt: TGTGCCAGCAGCGTAGCACAGGGGGTATACGAGCAGTACTTC

d_call: TRBD2
j_call: TRBJ2-7
clone_size: .
v_call: TRBV3-1/TRBV3-2
cdr3_aa: CASSLAGGTTRGEQYF
cdr3_nt: TGTGCCAGCAGCTTAGCGGGGGGCACTACCCGGGGCGAGCAGTACTTC

d_call: .
j_call: TRBJ1-2
clone_size: .
v_call: TRBV30
cdr3_aa: CAWGRDNTLNGYTF
cdr3_nt: TGTGCCTGGGGGAGGGACAATACTTTAAATGGCTACACCTTC

d_call: .
j_call: TRBJ2-1
clone_size: .
v_call: TRBV24-1
cdr3_aa: CATQDSLKRNEQFF
cdr3_nt: TGTGCCACCCAGGACAGCCTGAAGAGGAATGAGCAGTTCTTC

d_call: .
j_call: TRBJ1-1
clone_size: .
v_call: TRBV25-1
cdr3_aa: CASTEGLGEAFF
cdr3_nt: TGTGCCAGTACCGAGGGCCTTGGGGAAGCTTTCTTT

d_call: TRBD1
j_call: TRBJ2-2
clone_size: few
v_call: TRBV5-6
cdr3_aa: CASSRTGQGGVRELFF
cdr3_nt: TGTGCCAGCAGCAGAACTGGACAGGGTGGGGTGAGGGAGCTGTTTTTT

d_call: .
j_call: TRBJ1-1
clone_size: .
v_call: TRBV6-5
cdr3_aa: CASSYHGGNTEAFF
cdr3_nt: TGTGCCAGCAGTTACCACGGAGGGAACACTGAAGCTTTCTTT

d_call: TRBD1
j_call: TRBJ2-5
clone_size: few
v_call: TRBV7-2
cdr3_aa: CASSLEAGGWETQYF
cdr3_nt: TGTGCCAGCAGCTTAGAGGCAGGGGGCTGGGAGACCCAGTACTTC

d_call: .
j_call: TRBJ2-1
clone_size: .
v_call: TRBV5-4
cdr3_aa: CASSLVTSPYNEQFF
cdr3_nt: TGTGCCAGCAGCTTGGTGACATCCCCCTACAATGAGCAGTTCTTC

d_call: .
j_call: TRBJ1-4
clone_size: .
v_call: TRBV25-1
cdr3_aa: CASSDRQFNEKLFF
cdr3_nt: TGTGCCAGCAGTGATCGACAGTTCAATGAAAAACTGTTTTTT

d_call: .
j_call: TRBJ1-4
clone_size: .
v_call: TRBV4-2
cdr3_aa: CASSQGTATNEKLFF
cdr3_nt: TGTGCCAGCAGCCAAGGGACAGCAACTAATGAAAAACTGTTTTTT

d_call: TRBD2
j_call: TRBJ2-1
clone_size: once
v_call: TRBV5-5
cdr3_aa: CASSPPAGLAGGPDEQFF
cdr3_nt: TGTGCCAGCAGCCCTCCGGCGGGACTAGCGGGGGGGCCCGATGAGCAGTTCTTC

d_call: .
j_call: TRBJ1-5
clone_size: .
v_call: TRBV6-5
cdr3_aa: CASSYTRDQPQHF
cdr3_nt: TGTGCCAGCAGTTACACCAGGGATCAGCCCCAGCATTTT

d_call: .
j_call: TRBJ1-5
clone_size: few
v_call: TRBV12-3/TRBV12-4
cdr3_aa: CASSFGGDQPQHF
cdr3_nt: TGTGCCAGCAGTTTTGGCGGCGATCAGCCCCAGCATTTT

d_call: TRBD1
j_call: TRBJ1-5
clone_size: .
v_call: TRBV7-9
cdr3_aa: CASSLQGGREPQHF
cdr3_nt: TGTGCCAGCAGCTTACAGGGGGGAAGGGAGCCCCAGCATTTT